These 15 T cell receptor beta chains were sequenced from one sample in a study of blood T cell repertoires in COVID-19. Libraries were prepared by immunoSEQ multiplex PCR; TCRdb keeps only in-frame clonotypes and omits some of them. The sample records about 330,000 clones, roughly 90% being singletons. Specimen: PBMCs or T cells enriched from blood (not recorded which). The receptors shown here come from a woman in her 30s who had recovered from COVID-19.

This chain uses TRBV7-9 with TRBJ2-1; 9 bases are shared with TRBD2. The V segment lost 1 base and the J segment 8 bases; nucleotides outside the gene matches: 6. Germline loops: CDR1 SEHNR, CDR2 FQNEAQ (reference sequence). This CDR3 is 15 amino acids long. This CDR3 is CASSLVSGSGHEQFF. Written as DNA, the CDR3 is TGTGCCAGCAGCTTAGTTAGCGGGAGCGGCCATGAGCAGTTCTTC. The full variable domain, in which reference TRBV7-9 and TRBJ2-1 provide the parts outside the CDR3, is DTGVSQNPRHKITKRGQNVTFRCDPISEHNRLYWYRQTLGQGPEFLTYFQNEAQLEKSRLLSDRFSAERPKGSFSTLEIQRTEQGDSAMYLCASSLVSGSGHEQFFGPGTRLTVL.

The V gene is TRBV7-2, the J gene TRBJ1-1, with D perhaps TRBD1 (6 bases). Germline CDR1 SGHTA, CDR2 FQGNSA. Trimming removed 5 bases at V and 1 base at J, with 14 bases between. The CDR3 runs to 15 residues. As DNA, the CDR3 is TGTGCCAGCAGCGTAAACAGGGCGGGGAACACTGAAGCTTTCTTT. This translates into CASSVNRAGNTEAFF.

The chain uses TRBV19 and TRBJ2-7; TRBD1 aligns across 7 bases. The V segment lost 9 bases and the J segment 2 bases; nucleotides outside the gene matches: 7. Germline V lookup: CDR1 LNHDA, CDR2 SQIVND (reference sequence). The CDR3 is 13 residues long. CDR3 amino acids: CARTIGTAYEQYF. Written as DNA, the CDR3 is TGTGCCAGAACCATCGGGACAGCCTACGAGCAGTACTTC.

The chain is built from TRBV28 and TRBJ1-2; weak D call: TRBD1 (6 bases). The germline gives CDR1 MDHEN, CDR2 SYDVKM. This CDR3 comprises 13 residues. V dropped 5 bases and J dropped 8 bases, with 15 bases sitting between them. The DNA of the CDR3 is TGTGCCAGCAGTAGCTGGGCAGGGGAAGGCTACACCTTC. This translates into CASSSWAGEGYTF.

The CDR3 DNA reads TGTGCCAGCAGCCCCGACACCTCCGAGCTGGGAAACACCATATATTTT. Translating it yields CASSPDTSELGNTIYF. The genes are TRBV21-1 and TRBJ1-3; the table assigns TRBD1, which was not confirmed against the DNA. TRBV21-1 is tagged as a pseudogene. The CDR3 sequence is 16 residues long.

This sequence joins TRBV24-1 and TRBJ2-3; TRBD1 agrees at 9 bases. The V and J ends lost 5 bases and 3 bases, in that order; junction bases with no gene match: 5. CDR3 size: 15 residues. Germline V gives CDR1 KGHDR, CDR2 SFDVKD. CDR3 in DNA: TGTGCCACCAGTGGCACCGGGACAGGGACAGATACGCAGTATTTT. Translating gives CATSGTGTGTDTQYF.

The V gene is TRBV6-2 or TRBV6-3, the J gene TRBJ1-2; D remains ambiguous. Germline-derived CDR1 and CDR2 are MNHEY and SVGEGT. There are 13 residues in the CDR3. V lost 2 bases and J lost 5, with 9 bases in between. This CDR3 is CASSYREEYGYTF. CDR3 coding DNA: TGTGCCAGCAGTTACAGGGAGGAGTATGGCTACACCTTC.

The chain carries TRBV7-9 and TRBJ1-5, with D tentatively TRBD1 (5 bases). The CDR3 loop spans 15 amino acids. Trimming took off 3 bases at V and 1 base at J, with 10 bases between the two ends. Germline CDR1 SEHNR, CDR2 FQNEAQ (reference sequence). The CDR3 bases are TGTGCCAGCAGCTTTTCTGGGGGGAGCAATCAGCCCCAGCATTTT. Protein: CASSFSGGSNQPQHF.

CDR3 amino acids: CASSLSLAGGTDTQYF. CDR3 sequence (DNA): TGTGCCAGCAGCTTAAGTTTGGCGGGGGGAACAGATACGCAGTATTTT. The chain uses TRBV7-8 and TRBJ2-3; TRBD2 matches at 8 bases. Germline lookup yields CDR1 SGHVS and CDR2 FQNEAQ. V shed 2 bases, J shed 3 bases, and the junction held 7 bases outside the gene matches. This CDR3 contains 16 residues.

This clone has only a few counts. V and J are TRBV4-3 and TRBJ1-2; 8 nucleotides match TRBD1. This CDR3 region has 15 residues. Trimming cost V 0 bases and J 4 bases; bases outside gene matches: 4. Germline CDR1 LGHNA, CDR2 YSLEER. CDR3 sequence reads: CASSQDPTGAYGYTF. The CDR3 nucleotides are TGCGCCAGCAGCCAAGATCCGACAGGGGCCTATGGCTACACCTTC.

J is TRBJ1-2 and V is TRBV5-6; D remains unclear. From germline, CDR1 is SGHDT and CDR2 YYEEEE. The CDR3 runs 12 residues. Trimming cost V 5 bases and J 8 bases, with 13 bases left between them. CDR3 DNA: TGTGCCAGCAGTCGTTCCGGGGTAGGCTACACCTTC. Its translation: CASSRSGVGYTF.

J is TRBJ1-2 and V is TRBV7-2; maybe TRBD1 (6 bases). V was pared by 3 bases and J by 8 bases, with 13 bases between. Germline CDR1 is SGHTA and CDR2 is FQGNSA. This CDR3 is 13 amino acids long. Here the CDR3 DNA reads TGTGCCAGCAGCTTTTACAGGGCTGGCGGCTACACCTTC. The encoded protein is CASSFYRAGGYTF.

DNA for the CDR3: TGTGCCAGCAGTTTACGGGACAGGGCATATGGCTACACCTTC. The encoded protein is CASSLRDRAYGYTF. V is TRBV6-6 and J is TRBJ1-2; TRBD1 matches at 9 bases. This CDR3 is 14 amino acids long. Germline trimming cut 4 bases from V and 5 bases from J; bases unmatched to any gene: 5. Germline CDR1 MNHNY, CDR2 SVGAGI (reference sequence).

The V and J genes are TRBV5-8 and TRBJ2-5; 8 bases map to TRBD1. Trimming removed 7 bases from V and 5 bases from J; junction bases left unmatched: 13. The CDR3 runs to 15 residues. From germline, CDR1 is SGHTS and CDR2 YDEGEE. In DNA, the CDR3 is TGTGCCAGCGTCCGGGAGCAGGGGGCCTGGGAGACCCAGTACTTC. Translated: CASVREQGAWETQYF.

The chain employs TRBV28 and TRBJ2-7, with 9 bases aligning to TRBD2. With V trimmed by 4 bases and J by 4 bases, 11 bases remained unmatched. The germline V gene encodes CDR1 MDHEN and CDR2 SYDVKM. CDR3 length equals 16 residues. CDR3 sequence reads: CASSSLIAGEGYEQYF. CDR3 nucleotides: TGTGCCAGCAGTTCCCTCATAGCGGGAGAGGGATACGAGCAGTACTTC.